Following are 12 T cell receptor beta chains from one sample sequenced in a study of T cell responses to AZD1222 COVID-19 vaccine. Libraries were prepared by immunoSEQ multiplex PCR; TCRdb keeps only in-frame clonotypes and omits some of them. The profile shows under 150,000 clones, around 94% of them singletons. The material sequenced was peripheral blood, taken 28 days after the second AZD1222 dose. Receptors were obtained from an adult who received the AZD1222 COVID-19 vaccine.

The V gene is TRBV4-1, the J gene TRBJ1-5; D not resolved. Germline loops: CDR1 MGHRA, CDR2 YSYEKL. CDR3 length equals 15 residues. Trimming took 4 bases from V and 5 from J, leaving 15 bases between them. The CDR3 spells CASSLDGHSDQPQHF. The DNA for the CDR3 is TGCGCCAGCAGCCTGGATGGCCATTCGGATCAGCCCCAGCATTTT.

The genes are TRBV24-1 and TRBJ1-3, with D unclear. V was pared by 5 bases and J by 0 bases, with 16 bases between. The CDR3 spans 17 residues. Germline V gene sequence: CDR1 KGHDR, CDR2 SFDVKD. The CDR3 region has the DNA TGTGCCACCAGTGCCTGGGGTCCTCAGAACTCTGGAAACACCATATATTTT. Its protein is CATSAWGPQNSGNTIYF.

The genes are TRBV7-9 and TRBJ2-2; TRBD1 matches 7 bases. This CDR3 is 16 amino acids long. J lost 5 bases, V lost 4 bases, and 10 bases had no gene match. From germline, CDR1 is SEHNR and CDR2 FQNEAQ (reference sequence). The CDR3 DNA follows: TGTGCCAGCAGCTCTCAGAGGGGGCGCCGAACCGGGGAGCTGTTTTTT. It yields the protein CASSSQRGRRTGELFF.

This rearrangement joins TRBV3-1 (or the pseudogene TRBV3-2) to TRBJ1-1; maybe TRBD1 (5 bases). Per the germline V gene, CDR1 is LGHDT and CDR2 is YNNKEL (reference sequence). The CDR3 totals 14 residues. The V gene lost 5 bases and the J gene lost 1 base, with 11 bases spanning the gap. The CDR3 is CASSAGGPNTEAFF. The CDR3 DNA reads TGTGCCAGCAGCGCTGGGGGTCCGAACACTGAAGCTTTCTTT.

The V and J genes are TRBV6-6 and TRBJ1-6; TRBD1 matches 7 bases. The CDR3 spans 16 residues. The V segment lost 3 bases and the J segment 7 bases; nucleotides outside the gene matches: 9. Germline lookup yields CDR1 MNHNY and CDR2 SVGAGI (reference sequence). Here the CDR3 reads CASSYGGGRGNSPLHF. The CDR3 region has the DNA TGTGCCAGCAGTTATGGGGGGGGCAGGGGGAATTCACCCCTCCACTTT.

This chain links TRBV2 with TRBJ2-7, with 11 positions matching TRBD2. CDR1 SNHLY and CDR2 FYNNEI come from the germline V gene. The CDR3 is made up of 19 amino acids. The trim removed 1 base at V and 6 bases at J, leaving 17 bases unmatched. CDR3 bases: TGTGCCAGCAGTGAAGGTCTAGCGGGAGGAGTCTTGGAAGTCTGCGAGCAGTACTTC. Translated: CASSEGLAGGVLEVCEQYF.

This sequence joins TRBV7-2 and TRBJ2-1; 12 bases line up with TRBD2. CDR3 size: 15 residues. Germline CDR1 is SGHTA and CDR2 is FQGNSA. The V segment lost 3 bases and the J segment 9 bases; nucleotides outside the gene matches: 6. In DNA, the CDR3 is TGTGCCAGCAGCTTTCGGACTAGCGGGATTGGTGAGCAGTTCTTC. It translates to CASSFRTSGIGEQFF.

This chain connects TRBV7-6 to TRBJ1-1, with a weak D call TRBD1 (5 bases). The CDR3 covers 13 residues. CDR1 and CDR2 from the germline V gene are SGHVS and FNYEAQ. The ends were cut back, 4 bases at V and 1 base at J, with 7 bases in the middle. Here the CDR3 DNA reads TGTGCCAGCAGCTACGACAGGAACACTGAAGCTTTCTTT. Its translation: CASSYDRNTEAFF.

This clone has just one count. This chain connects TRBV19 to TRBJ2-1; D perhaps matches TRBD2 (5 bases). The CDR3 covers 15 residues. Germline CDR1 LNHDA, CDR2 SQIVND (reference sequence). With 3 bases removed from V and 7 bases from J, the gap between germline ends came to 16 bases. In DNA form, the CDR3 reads TGTGCCAGTAGTATTCAGTGGGAGATTGAAAATGAGCAGTTCTTC. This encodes CASSIQWEIENEQFF.

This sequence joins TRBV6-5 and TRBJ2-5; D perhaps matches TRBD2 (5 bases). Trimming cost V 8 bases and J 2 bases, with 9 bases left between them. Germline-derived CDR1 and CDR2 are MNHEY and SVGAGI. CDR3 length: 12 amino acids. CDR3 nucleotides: TGTGCCAGCGGAGGAATACAAGAGACCCAGTACTTC. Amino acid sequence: CASGGIQETQYF.

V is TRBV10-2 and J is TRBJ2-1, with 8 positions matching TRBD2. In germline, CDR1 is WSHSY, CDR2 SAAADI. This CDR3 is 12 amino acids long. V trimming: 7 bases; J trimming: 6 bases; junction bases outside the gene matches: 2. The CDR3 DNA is TGCGCCAGCATGGCGGGGGGCAATGAGCAGTTCTTC. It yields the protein CASMAGGNEQFF.

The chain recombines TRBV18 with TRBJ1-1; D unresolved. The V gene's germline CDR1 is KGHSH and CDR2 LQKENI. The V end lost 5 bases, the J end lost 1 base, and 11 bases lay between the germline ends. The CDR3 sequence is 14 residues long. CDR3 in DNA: TGTGCCAGCTCATCAGGATTTTCGAACACTGAAGCTTTCTTT. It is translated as CASSSGFSNTEAFF.